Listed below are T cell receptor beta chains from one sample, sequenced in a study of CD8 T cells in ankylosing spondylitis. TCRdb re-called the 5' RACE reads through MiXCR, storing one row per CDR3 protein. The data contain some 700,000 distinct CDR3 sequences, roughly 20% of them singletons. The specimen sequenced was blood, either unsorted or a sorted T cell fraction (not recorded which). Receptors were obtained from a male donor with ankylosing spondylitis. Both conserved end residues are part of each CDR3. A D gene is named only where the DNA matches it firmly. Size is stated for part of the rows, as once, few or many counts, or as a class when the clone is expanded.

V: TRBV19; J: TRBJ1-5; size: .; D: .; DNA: TGTGCCAGTAGTATGTCCCCCCAGGGCGAGGGGGCCCAGCATTTT; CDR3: CASSMSPQGEGAQHF
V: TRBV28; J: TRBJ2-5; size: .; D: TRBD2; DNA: TGTGCCAGCAGCTCGGCGCTAGCGGTGCGGCAAGAGACCCAGTACTTC; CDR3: CASSSALAVRQETQYF
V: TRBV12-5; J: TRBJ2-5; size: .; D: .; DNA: TGTGCTAGTGGTCCATACCACACCCAAGAGACCCAGTACTTC; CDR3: CASGPYHTQETQYF
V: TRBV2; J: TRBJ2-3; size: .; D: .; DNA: TGTGCCAGCAGTTGGACCGCCGGCGGTACGCAGTATTTT; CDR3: CASSWTAGGTQYF
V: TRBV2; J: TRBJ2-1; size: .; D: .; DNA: TGTGCCAGCAGGCTCAGGGGCTCCTACAATGAGCAGTTCTTC; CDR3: CASRLRGSYNEQFF
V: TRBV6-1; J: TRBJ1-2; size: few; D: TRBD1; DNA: TGTGCCAGCAGTAATCCGGGACAGATCGATGGCTACACCTTC; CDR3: CASSNPGQIDGYTF
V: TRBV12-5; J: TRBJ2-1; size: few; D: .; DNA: TGTGCTAGTGGTCGGGACCTCCTTGGCGATGAGCAGTTCTTC; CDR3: CASGRDLLGDEQFF
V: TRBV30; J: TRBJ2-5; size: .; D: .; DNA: TGTGCCTTATCGGACCCTAACTACCAAGAGACCCAGTACTTC; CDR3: CALSDPNYQETQYF
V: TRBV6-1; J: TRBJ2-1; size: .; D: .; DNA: TGTGCCAGCAGCTCCTATTGGGGGGTCCCCTACAATGAGCAGTTCTTC; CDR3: CASSSYWGVPYNEQFF
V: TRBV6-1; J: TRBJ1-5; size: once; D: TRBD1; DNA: TGTGCCAGCATCTCGGGGACAGGGTTTTTGCAGCCCCAGCATTTT; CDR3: CASISGTGFLQPQHF
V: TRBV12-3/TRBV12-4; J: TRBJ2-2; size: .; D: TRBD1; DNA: TGTGCCAGCAGGCTAACCGGGACAGGGGTCACCGGGGAGCTGTTTTTT; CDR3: CASRLTGTGVTGELFF
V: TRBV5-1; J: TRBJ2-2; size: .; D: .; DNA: TGCGCCAGCAGCGCGGGACTGCTCAACACCGGGGAGCTGTTTTTT; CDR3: CASSAGLLNTGELFF
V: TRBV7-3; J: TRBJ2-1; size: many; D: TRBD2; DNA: TGTGCCAGCAGCTTAAACCCGACTAGCGGTTACAATGAGCAGTTCTTC; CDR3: CASSLNPTSGYNEQFF
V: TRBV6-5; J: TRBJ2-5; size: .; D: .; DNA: TGTGCCAGCAGTTTCACTCAGGGGGGAGAGACCCAGTACTTC; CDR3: CASSFTQGGETQYF
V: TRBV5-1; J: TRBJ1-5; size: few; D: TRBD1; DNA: TGCGCCAGCAGCTTACTGCTAGGGGACAGTAGCAATCAGCCCCAGCATTTT; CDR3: CASSLLLGDSSNQPQHF
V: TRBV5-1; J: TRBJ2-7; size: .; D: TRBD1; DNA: TGCGCCAGCAGTCGGACAGGGGGTTTCTCCTACGAGCAGTACTTC; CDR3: CASSRTGGFSYEQYF
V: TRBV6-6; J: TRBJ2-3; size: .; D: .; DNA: TGTGCCAGCGACCCCGGCACAGATACGCAGTATTTT; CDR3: CASDPGTDTQYF
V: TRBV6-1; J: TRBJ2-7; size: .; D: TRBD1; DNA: TGTGCCAGCATTCGGGACAGGTTAGGAGCCTACGAGCAGTACTTC; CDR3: CASIRDRLGAYEQYF
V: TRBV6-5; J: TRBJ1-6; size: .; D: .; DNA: TGTGCCAGCAGTTACTCCTCCGGGGGCGGTGGACCCCTCCACTTT; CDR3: CASSYSSGGGGPLHF
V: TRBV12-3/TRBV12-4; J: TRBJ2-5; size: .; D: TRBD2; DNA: TGTGCCAGCAGATCAAGCGGGGGGGCGGAGACCCAGTACTTC; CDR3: CASRSSGGAETQYF
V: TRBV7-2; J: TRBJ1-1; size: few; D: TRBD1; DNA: TGTGCCAGCAGCTCTAAACAGGGGGTAACTGAAGCTTTCTTT; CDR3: CASSSKQGVTEAFF
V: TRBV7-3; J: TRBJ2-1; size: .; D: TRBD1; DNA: TGTGCCAGCAGCCTCCCACAGGGGGGCTACAATGAGCAGTTCTTC; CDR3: CASSLPQGGYNEQFF
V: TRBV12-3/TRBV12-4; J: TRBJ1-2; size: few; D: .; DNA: TGTGCCAGCAGTTTAAGGGGCATCTATGGCTACACCTTC; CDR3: CASSLRGIYGYTF
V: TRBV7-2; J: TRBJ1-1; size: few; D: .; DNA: TGTGCCAGCAGCCCGGGGGGCGCAGGGTCGGTTCGCACTGAAGCTTTCTTT; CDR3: CASSPGGAGSVRTEAFF
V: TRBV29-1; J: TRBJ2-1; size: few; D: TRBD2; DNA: TGCAGCGTTCGCCTAGCGGGGGTATATGAGCAGTTCTTC; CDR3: CSVRLAGVYEQFF
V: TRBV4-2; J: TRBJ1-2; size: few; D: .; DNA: TGTGCCAGCAGCCAAGATAATCAACCGCGTGAGGGCTACACCTTC; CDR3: CASSQDNQPREGYTF
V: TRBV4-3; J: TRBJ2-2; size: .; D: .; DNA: TGCGCCAGCAGCCAAGATGAAACCGGGGAGCTGTTTTTT; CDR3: CASSQDETGELFF
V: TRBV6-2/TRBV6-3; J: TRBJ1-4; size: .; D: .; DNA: TGTGCCAGCAGTCCCTTCAATGAAAAACTGTTTTTT; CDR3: CASSPFNEKLFF
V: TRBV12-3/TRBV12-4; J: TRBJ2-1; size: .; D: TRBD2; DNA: TGTGCCAGCAGTGAAGCGGGAGTCTCCTACAATGAGCAGTTCTTC; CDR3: CASSEAGVSYNEQFF
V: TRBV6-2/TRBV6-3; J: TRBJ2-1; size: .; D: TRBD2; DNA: TGTGCCAGCAGTTACGCGGGACTATCTTTCATGGCCGATGGTTCTTACAATGAGCAGTTCTTC; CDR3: CASSYAGLSFMADGSYNEQFF
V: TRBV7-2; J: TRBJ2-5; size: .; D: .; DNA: TGTGCCAGCAACTTCCGAGACGGACTACAAGAGACCCAGTACTTC; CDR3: CASNFRDGLQETQYF
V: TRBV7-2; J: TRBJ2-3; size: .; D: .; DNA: TGTGCCAGCAGCTTAGTATTGGGGTCCACAGATACGCAGTATTTT; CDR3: CASSLVLGSTDTQYF
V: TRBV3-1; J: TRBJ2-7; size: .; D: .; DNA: TGTGCCAGCAGCCAAGGGGCAGACAGCTCCTACGAGCAGTACTTC; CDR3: CASSQGADSSYEQYF
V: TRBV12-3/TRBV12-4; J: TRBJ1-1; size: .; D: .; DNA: TGTGCCAGCAGTTTGGTCGAGGGTGAAGCTTTCTTT; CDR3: CASSLVEGEAFF
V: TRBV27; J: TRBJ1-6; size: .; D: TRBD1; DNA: TGTGCCAGTCGCTCTCTTTTCCAGGGGGCTATTGGTTCACCCCTCCACTTT; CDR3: CASRSLFQGAIGSPLHF
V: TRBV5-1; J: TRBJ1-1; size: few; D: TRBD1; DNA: TGCGCCAGCACCACCGGACAGGGGCTAGCTGAAGCTTTCTTT; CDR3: CASTTGQGLAEAFF
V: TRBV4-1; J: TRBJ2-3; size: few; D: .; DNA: TGCGCCAGCAGCCAAGAAGGGCCACTAAGCACAGATACGCAGTATTTT; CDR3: CASSQEGPLSTDTQYF
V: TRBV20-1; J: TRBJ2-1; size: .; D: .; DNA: TGCAGTGCTACGGGGGCCGGTAACAATGAGCAGTTCTTC; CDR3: CSATGAGNNEQFF
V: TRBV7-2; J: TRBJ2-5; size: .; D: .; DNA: TGTGCCAGCAGCCTTAGGGTTTCGGGGGAGACCCAGTACTTC; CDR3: CASSLRVSGETQYF
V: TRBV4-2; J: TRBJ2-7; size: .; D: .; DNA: TGTGCCAGCACCCCCCGAATAACAGGTTTTACGTCGGGGAACTACGAGCAGTACTTC; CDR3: CASTPRITGFTSGNYEQYF
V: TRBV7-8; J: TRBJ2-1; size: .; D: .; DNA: TGTGCCAGCAGCTTAGCGGAAGTTGGGAACAATGAGCAGTTCTTC; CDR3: CASSLAEVGNNEQFF
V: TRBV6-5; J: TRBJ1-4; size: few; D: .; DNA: TGTGCCAGCAGTTACTCGGGTTTGAGGGGGAGTGAAAAACTGTTTTTT; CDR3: CASSYSGLRGSEKLFF
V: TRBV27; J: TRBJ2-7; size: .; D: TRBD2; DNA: TGTGCCAGCAGTTTGGGGACTAGCGGCCTCTACGAGCAGTACTTC; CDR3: CASSLGTSGLYEQYF
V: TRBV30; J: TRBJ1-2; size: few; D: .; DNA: TGTGCCTTCACGGGGGAGAGCTCCATTGGCTACACCTTC; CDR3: CAFTGESSIGYTF
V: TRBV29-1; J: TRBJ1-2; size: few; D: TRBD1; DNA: TGCAGCCTTACCGACAGGGGGGGCGGCTACACCTTC; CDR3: CSLTDRGGGYTF